Listed below are T cell receptor beta chains from one sample, sequenced in a study of T cells in Graves' hyperthyroidism and ophthalmopathy. MiXCR, applied by TCRdb to the multiplex PCR reads, yields one record per CDR3 protein. The repertoire holds a few hundred thousand distinct CDR3 sequences, with around 15% as singletons. Sequenced input: blood. The origin of the receptors is a woman aged 25 to 39 with Graves' ophthalmopathy. Both conserved end residues are part of each CDR3. D genes are given only for firm matches. Clone size is given for some rows only: seen once, a few or many times, or a class if the clone is expanded.

D: TRBD2; size: few; J: TRBJ2-5; V: TRBV5-4; CDR3: CASSLEAGQYQETQYF; DNA: TGTGCCAGCAGCTTGGAAGCGGGGCAATACCAAGAGACCCAGTACTTC
D: TRBD1; size: few; J: TRBJ1-4; V: TRBV4-2; CDR3: CASSSQGQTNEKLFF; DNA: TGTGCCAGCAGCTCGCAGGGACAGACGAATGAAAAACTGTTTTTT
D: .; size: many; J: TRBJ1-4; V: TRBV5-1; CDR3: CASSSAGTVNEKLFF; DNA: TGCGCCAGCAGCTCCGCCGGGACGGTTAATGAAAAACTGTTTTTT
D: .; size: .; J: TRBJ2-6; V: TRBV5-4; CDR3: CASSSGPTSSGANVLTF; DNA: TGTGCCAGCAGCTCGGGACCCACTTCCTCTGGGGCCAACGTCCTGACTTTC
D: TRBD2; size: .; J: TRBJ2-1; V: TRBV10-1; CDR3: CASSEQGLVRNEQFF; DNA: TGCGCCAGCAGTGAGCAAGGACTAGTCCGCAATGAGCAGTTCTTC
D: TRBD2; size: many; J: TRBJ2-3; V: TRBV11-2; CDR3: CASSLLPRLAGATDTQYF; DNA: TGTGCCAGCAGCTTACTCCCCAGACTAGCGGGAGCCACAGATACGCAGTATTTT
D: .; size: many; J: TRBJ2-3; V: TRBV12-3/TRBV12-4; CDR3: CASSPGSGKSTDTQYF; DNA: TGTGCCAGCAGCCCAGGCTCAGGGAAAAGCACAGATACGCAGTATTTT
D: .; size: few; J: TRBJ1-1; V: TRBV25-1; CDR3: CASSDPGVAEAFF; DNA: TGTGCCAGCAGTGATCCTGGAGTCGCTGAAGCTTTCTTT
D: .; size: many; J: TRBJ2-6; V: TRBV2; CDR3: CAGRRFFMANVLTF; DNA: TGTGCCGGGCGCCGGTTCTTTATGGCCAACGTCCTGACTTTC
D: .; size: many; J: TRBJ2-3; V: TRBV18; CDR3: CASSPETAPSTDTQYF; DNA: TGTGCCAGCTCACCTGAGACAGCCCCTAGCACAGATACGCAGTATTTT
D: .; size: many; J: TRBJ1-5; V: TRBV7-8; CDR3: CASSLLGGGLPQHF; DNA: TGTGCCAGCAGCTTACTTGGGGGGGGTCTGCCCCAGCATTTT
D: .; size: .; J: TRBJ1-5; V: TRBV20-1; CDR3: CSASRGGEGSNQPQHF; DNA: TGCAGTGCTAGCCGGGGGGGTGAGGGTAGCAATCAGCCCCAGCATTTT
D: TRBD1; size: .; J: TRBJ2-1; V: TRBV7-2; CDR3: CASSLATRTGGYNEQFF; DNA: TGTGCCAGCAGCTTAGCGACCCGGACAGGGGGTTACAATGAGCAGTTCTTC
D: TRBD2; size: many; J: TRBJ2-4; V: TRBV28; CDR3: CASLGAFWVAGANIQYF; DNA: TGTGCCAGCCTGGGGGCCTTTTGGGTAGCGGGAGCGAACATTCAGTACTTC
D: .; size: many; J: TRBJ2-5; V: TRBV3-1; CDR3: CASSQERGLETQYF; DNA: TGTGCCAGCAGCCAAGAACGGGGGCTAGAGACCCAGTACTTC
D: TRBD1; size: many; J: TRBJ2-2; V: TRBV7-8; CDR3: CASSPRTGGTGELFF; DNA: TGTGCCAGCAGCCCGAGGACAGGGGGCACCGGGGAGCTGTTTTTT
D: TRBD2; size: .; J: TRBJ2-3; V: TRBV7-8; CDR3: CASSPQGLAGGTDTQYF; DNA: TGTGCCAGCAGCCCTCAGGGACTAGCGGGGGGCACAGATACGCAGTATTTT
D: .; size: many; J: TRBJ1-2; V: TRBV3-1; CDR3: CASSQGSANYGYTF; DNA: TGTGCCAGCAGCCAAGGTTCAGCTAACTATGGCTACACCTTC
D: TRBD1; size: many; J: TRBJ2-7; V: TRBV20-1; CDR3: CSAETGDGGEQYF; DNA: TGCAGTGCCGAAACAGGGGACGGCGGCGAGCAGTACTTC
D: .; size: many; J: TRBJ2-1; V: TRBV2; CDR3: CASSERGGRNEQFF; DNA: TGTGCCAGCAGTGAAAGGGGGGGGAGGAATGAGCAGTTCTTC
D: TRBD2; size: .; J: TRBJ2-1; V: TRBV5-8; CDR3: CASSPGGTSAYNEQFF; DNA: TGCGCCAGCAGCCCGGGTGGGACTAGCGCCTACAATGAGCAGTTCTTC
D: .; size: .; J: TRBJ1-3; V: TRBV6-1; CDR3: CASSEVRGRNGNTIYF; DNA: TGTGCCAGCAGTGAAGTTCGGGGGCGAAATGGAAACACCATATATTTT
D: .; size: many; J: TRBJ2-3; V: TRBV4-1; CDR3: CASSHGGPYTDTQYF; DNA: TGCGCCAGCAGCCACGGGGGTCCCTACACAGATACGCAGTATTTT
D: .; size: many; J: TRBJ1-5; V: TRBV12-3/TRBV12-4; CDR3: CASTLGGQPQHF; DNA: TGTGCCAGCACCCTAGGGGGGCAGCCCCAGCATTTT
D: .; size: many; J: TRBJ1-5; V: TRBV27; CDR3: CASSLRGDRTNQPQHF; DNA: TGTGCCAGCAGTTTAAGGGGGGACCGGACCAATCAGCCCCAGCATTTT
D: .; size: many; J: TRBJ1-5; V: TRBV12-3/TRBV12-4; CDR3: CASSFKGGNQPQHF; DNA: TGTGCCAGCAGTTTTAAAGGGGGGAATCAGCCCCAGCATTTT
D: .; size: .; J: TRBJ2-3; V: TRBV27; CDR3: CASSLSRGQLGIDTQYF; DNA: TGTGCCAGCAGTTTATCGAGAGGACAGTTAGGCATAGATACGCAGTATTTT